This TCR beta chain was found in a study of response to subunit inactivated influenza vaccine. Whole-study findings and limits: A suggestion made by the authors is that each seasonal influenza vaccination recruits few new T cells.

This clonotype was seen many times. The antigen is not known. TCRdb passed the RT-PCR reads through MiXCR, listing each CDR3 protein once. The table has about 500,000 distinct CDR3 sequences, approximately 15% seen once. The CDR3 totals 13 residues. Germline V gene lookup returns CDR1 GTSNPN and CDR2 SVGIG (reference sequence). Trimming stripped 1 base from V and 5 bases from J, with 8 bases between. This TCR was sampled from a man aged 50-75 years who received an inactivated influenza vaccine. The chain links TRBV30 to TRBJ1-4; no clear D. The sample in question was CD4+ T cells sorted from PBMCs, obtained approximately 25 months after vaccination. The CDR3 nucleotides are TGTGCCTGGAGTGCTCGGCTCAATGAAAAACTGTTTTTT. Translated: CAWSARLNEKLFF.